This TCR beta chain is from a study of T cells in Graves' hyperthyroidism and ophthalmopathy. J gave up 6 bases and V 5 bases, and 17 bases lay outside the gene matches. From germline, CDR1 is MNHNS and CDR2 SASEGT. The CDR3 loop spans 18 amino acids. What was amplified from RNA transcripts were TCR beta CDR3 regions. The HTBI primer set drove a first-round RT-PCR of the TCR CDR3. MiXCR, applied by TCRdb to the multiplex PCR reads, yields one record per CDR3 protein. Here the sample spans some 440,000 distinct CDR3 sequences, 15% to 18% being singletons. General study findings and limits: The model's output predicted ophthalmopathy at a median of approximately 6.5 months prior to onset.

These patients, aged 18 to 65, had recently diagnosed hyperthyroidism lasting under 2 months. There are many counts of this clonotype. Its antigen is unknown. The specimen sequenced was blood. The TCR comes from a woman aged 18-29 years with Graves' hyperthyroidism. The rearrangement uses TRBV6-1 and TRBJ2-2, with TRBD1 matching 8 bases. The CDR3 nucleotides are TGTGCCAGCAGTTCGAGTGGGGCGGGCAGGGGGCTCTCCGGGGAGCTGTTTTTT. Its protein is CASSSSGAGRGLSGELFF.